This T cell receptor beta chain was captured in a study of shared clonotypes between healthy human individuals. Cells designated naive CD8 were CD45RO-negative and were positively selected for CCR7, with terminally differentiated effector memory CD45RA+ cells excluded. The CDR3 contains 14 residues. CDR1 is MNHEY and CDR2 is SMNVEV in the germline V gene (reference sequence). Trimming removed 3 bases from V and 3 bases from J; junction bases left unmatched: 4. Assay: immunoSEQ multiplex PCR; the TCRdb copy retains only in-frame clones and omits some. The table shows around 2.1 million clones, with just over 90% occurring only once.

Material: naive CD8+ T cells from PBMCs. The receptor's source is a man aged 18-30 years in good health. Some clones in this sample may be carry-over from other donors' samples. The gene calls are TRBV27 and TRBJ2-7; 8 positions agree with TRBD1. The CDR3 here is CASSFYTGGYEQYF. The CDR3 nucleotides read TGTGCCAGCAGTTTCTATACAGGGGGCTACGAGCAGTACTTC.